This T cell receptor (beta chain) was sequenced in a study of cytotoxic CD8 clonotypes in ibrutinib-treated CLL (dated by TCRdb to the early 2020s). Regarding the study in general: The cohort had eleven to twelve relapsed/refractory and around 14 treatment-naive patients; some 17 were IGHV unmutated. Partial responses were observed in approximately 24 patients and complete responses in 2; after a median follow-up of around 68 months, remission was maintained in roughly 15 patients and progression was observed in approximately 12. Response samples were taken after a median of roughly a year on treatment, ranging from about 6 to 40 months. On average, each sample had some 250,000 productive templates and tens of thousands of productive rearrangements. Of the 85 to 90 participants in the trial, 25 to 30 had longitudinal samples available. Cryopreserved peripheral blood mononuclear cells were obtained before treatment, at response, and at either sustained remission or disease progression. Every remission and progressive disease sample was obtained while ibrutinib was still being received by the patients.

What the study reported, not specific to this receptor: Baseline clonality was found to be higher than that of age-matched healthy donors and was strongly correlated with circulating CD8+ T-cell counts. Sustained-remission and progressing patients did not have matched sampling times, and lymph node repertoires were not examined. Public clonotypes were found to be uncommon and were observed to contract or remain stable during treatment; the increase in clonality was shown to reflect expansion of private clonotypes at ibrutinib response. Clonality increased at ibrutinib response, stayed stable in sustained remission, and fell back toward baseline at progression.

V is shortened by 6 bases, J by 4 bases, and the region joining them spans 12 bases. The germline V gene sets CDR1 to MNHEY and CDR2 to SVGAGI. Measured from the cysteine to the phenylalanine, the CDR3 is 13 residues long. The DNA shown is the 39-base CDR3, in frame from base 1. Explained via the paper, the time point label denotes: roughly 25 months on ibrutinib. For TCR beta library preparation, 1.5 to 2 micrograms of genomic DNA was extracted from cryopreserved PBMCs. Longitudinal blood samples from CLL patients on ibrutinib monotherapy underwent high-throughput TCR beta sequencing. The patients took part in an open-label, single-center phase 2 trial of ibrutinib monotherapy. A word on this clone: Its binding antigen is unknown. Per-base quality was not reported, and no clone a single base away is much larger than it.

Each clonotype received, on average, roughly 9.6x coverage in deep resolution sequencing performed on a MiSeq, where the target depth lay between 1 in 1 million and 1 in 200,000 T cells. The immunoSEQ hsTCRB Kit was used to generate the TCR beta libraries. As for the original processing: The data were analyzed with ImmunoSEQ Analyzer and ImmunoSEQ Data Assistant, and V, D and J gene assignments followed IMGT definitions. Clonality, with values ranging from 0 to 1, was calculated as one minus the normalized Shannon entropy of productive rearrangement frequencies. Only overrepresented clonotypes making up at least 0.05% of the repertoire of each patient were included in the public clonotype analysis. Some 14 age-matched healthy donor repertoires from immuneACCESS served as clonality controls. Entries here come from immuneACCESS through TCRdb and include only in-frame sequences with V and J called. Some clones fail to appear in such tables; in the studies checked, an unresolved V gene covers under half of the shortfall, and the cause of the remainder is unknown. V and J calls and clone size are those listed in that table; D and trimming were worked out from the DNA. The sample includes about 130,000 clones, with 80% to 90% observed a single time. Clones ranked in the top ten supply 2% to 2.5% of the sample.

The V gene is TRBV6-5 and the J gene is TRBJ1-2, with the identity of the D gene unclear. Sequencing was performed on PBMCs, taken after 24 months of ibrutinib treatment. The source is a human donor with chronic lymphocytic leukemia. The CDR3 region reads CASSNTDSYGYTF. The DNA sequence follows: TGTGCCAGCAGCAATACTGATTCCTATGGCTACACCTTC.